Below are 25 T cell receptor beta chains sequenced from a single sample in a study of cytomegalovirus exposure and HLA in healthy donors. The primer mix had 60 Vbeta and 13 Jbeta primers. Sequencing was performed with immunoSEQ multiplex PCR; in TCRdb, only in-frame clones are kept and a portion is missing. The top ten hold roughly 2.6% of the sample, which has approximately 130,000 clones, roughly 88% seen once. The material sequenced was PBMCs. The receptor source for this set is a man aged 50-60 years in good health and CMV-seronegative.

J is TRBJ2-1 and V is TRBV5-1; D not certain. CDR3 length equals 17 residues. V gave up 4 bases and J gave up 0 bases, with 17 bases separating them. CDR1 is SGHRS, CDR2 YFSETQ, per germline. The CDR3 loop reads CASSPESSLGSYNEQFF. CDR3 nucleotide sequence: TGCGCCAGCAGCCCGGAGTCCTCGCTCGGCTCCTACAATGAGCAGTTCTTC.

CDR3 sequence reads: CASSLVFRNSPLHF. The CDR3 DNA reads TGTGCCAGCAGCTTAGTTTTCCGGAATTCACCCCTCCACTTT. J is TRBJ1-6 and V is TRBV7-8; D is unclear. Germline loops: CDR1 SGHVS, CDR2 FQNEAQ. Trimming took off 1 base at V and 7 bases at J, with 8 bases between the two ends. This CDR3 is built from 14 residues. The entire variable domain, with the rest obtained from reference TRBV7-8 and TRBJ1-6, is as follows: GAGVSQSPRYKVAKRGQDVALRCDPISGHVSLFWYQQALGQGPEFLTYFQNEAQLDKSGLPSDRFFAERPEGSVSTLKIQRTQQEDSAVYLCASSLVFRNSPLHFGNGTRLTVT.

This chain uses TRBV5-1 with TRBJ2-5; 12 bases are a match to TRBD2. V lost 1 base and J lost 5; bases outside the gene matches: 6. Germline loops: CDR1 SGHRS, CDR2 YFSETQ. The length of the CDR3 is 16 residues. For the CDR3, the DNA is TGCGCCAGCAGCTTGTCTAGCGGGGGGGCCCTTGAGACCCAGTACTTC. It translates to CASSLSSGGALETQYF.

There are a few counts of this clone. CDR3 protein: CASSPDRATNEKLFF. The CDR3 DNA reads TGTGCCAGCAGCCCCGACAGGGCAACTAATGAAAAACTGTTTTTT. The chain carries TRBV7-9 and TRBJ1-4, with TRBD1 matching 7 bases. This CDR3 region has 15 residues. Germline CDR1 reads SEHNR; CDR2 reads FQNEAQ (reference sequence). J was trimmed by 0 bases and V by 5 bases; bases with no gene match: 3.

The gene calls are TRBV19 and TRBJ2-1; 10 bases are shared with TRBD1. The CDR3 sequence is 17 residues long. The V gene end was trimmed by 4 bases and the J gene end by 0 bases; junction bases not matched to a gene: 6. Germline assignment: CDR1 LNHDA and CDR2 SQIVND (reference sequence). Written as DNA, the CDR3 is TGTGCCAGTAGTACCCGGACAGGGGGTAGCTCCTACAATGAGCAGTTCTTC. Protein sequence: CASSTRTGGSSYNEQFF.

The chain uses TRBV9 and TRBJ1-3, with a possible D match to TRBD1 (6 bases). This CDR3 region has 14 residues. V lost 4 bases to trimming and J lost 2 bases, with 10 bases between them. CDR1 SGDLS and CDR2 YYNGEE come from the germline V gene. DNA of the CDR3: TGTGCCAGCAGCTCGACAGGTCCTGGAAACACCATATATTTT. It specifies CASSSTGPGNTIYF. Based on the CDR3 plus reference TRBV9 and TRBJ1-3, the full variable domain is DSGVTQTPKHLITATGQRVTLRCSPRSGDLSVYWYQQSLDQGLQFLIQYYNGEERAKGNILERFSAQQFPDLHSELNLSSLELGDSALYFCASSSTGPGNTIYFGEGSWLTVV.

The V and J genes are TRBV5-1 and TRBJ2-1; 9 bases line up with TRBD2. This CDR3 has 17 residues. From germline, CDR1 is SGHRS and CDR2 YFSETQ. V shed 3 bases and J 0 bases; nucleotides not matched to a gene: 7. CDR3 nucleotide sequence: TGCGCCAGCAGCTGGGGGCGGGGGGGTAGCTCCTACAATGAGCAGTTCTTC. It specifies CASSWGRGGSSYNEQFF.

The chain carries TRBV7-2 and TRBJ2-7, with a weak D call TRBD1 (6 bases). CDR1 is SGHTA, CDR2 FQGNSA, per germline. V lost 3 bases, J lost 0 bases, and 9 bases lay in between. CDR3 length: 14 amino acids. This CDR3 is CASSLGATSYEQYF. The CDR3 DNA reads as TGTGCCAGCAGCTTGGGGGCTACCTCCTACGAGCAGTACTTC.

The chain employs TRBV11-3 and TRBJ2-1; D is possibly TRBD1 (5 bases). V lost 1 base, J lost 8 bases, and 12 bases lay in between. Germline CDR1 is SGHNT and CDR2 is YENEEA. This CDR3 has 14 amino acids. In nucleotides, the CDR3 is TGTGCCAGCAGCTTAGCTTACAGGACGGATGAGCAGTTCTTC. Protein sequence: CASSLAYRTDEQFF. The full variable domain, completed using reference TRBV11-3 and TRBJ2-1, is EAGVVQSPRYKIIEKKQPVAFWCNPISGHNTLYWYLQNLGQGPELLIRYENEEAVDDSQLPKDRFSAERLKGVDSTLKIQPAELGDSAVYLCASSLAYRTDEQFFGPGTRLTVL.

This chain connects TRBV6-1 to TRBJ2-3; D is perhaps TRBD2 (7 bases). In germline, CDR1 is MNHNS, CDR2 SASEGT. The CDR3 is 14 residues long. Trimming pared 4 bases from V and 4 bases from J, leaving 12 bases between. DNA of the CDR3: TGTGCCAGCAGTGTGGGGGGGCCGTCAGATACGCAGTATTTT. Protein sequence: CASSVGGPSDTQYF.

This clone was picked up a small number of times. The genes are TRBV6-5 and TRBJ2-7; TRBD1 matches at 9 bases. This CDR3 has 14 residues. With 6 bases clipped from V and 6 bases from J, the junction kept 9 bases outside the gene matches. CDR1 is MNHEY, CDR2 SVGAGI, per germline. The DNA of the CDR3 is TGTGCCAGCAGCTCCGGGACAGGGACTCGCGAGCAGTACTTC. Amino acid sequence: CASSSGTGTREQYF.

The chain carries TRBV4-1 and TRBJ2-3, with 10 bases lining up with TRBD2. Trimming removed 4 bases from V and 4 bases from J; junction bases left unmatched: 8. The CDR3 has 16 residues. Germline values: CDR1 MGHRA, CDR2 YSYEKL. In DNA, the CDR3 is TGCGCCAGCAGCCCAACCCCGGGACTAGCGTCAGATACGCAGTATTTT. It is translated as CASSPTPGLASDTQYF.

The genes are TRBV7-6 and TRBJ2-5, with 12 bases identical to TRBD2. V dropped 5 bases and J dropped 5; count of bases not matched to a gene: 12. The V gene's germline CDR1 is SGHVS and CDR2 FNYEAQ. The CDR3 length is 17 residues. The CDR3 DNA reads as TGTGCCAGCAGCCCACTCACTAGCGGGGGGCCAGGGGAGACCCAGTACTTC. Protein: CASSPLTSGGPGETQYF.

V usage is TRBV7-6 and J usage is TRBJ1-4; 9 nucleotides align to TRBD1. Germline values: CDR1 SGHVS, CDR2 FNYEAQ. This CDR3 spans 15 amino acids. V lost 7 bases to trimming and J lost 8 bases; unmatched junction nucleotides: 11. CDR3 sequence: CASTLGGTGREKLFF. CDR3 bases: TGTGCCAGCACCCTAGGCGGGACAGGGAGGGAAAAACTGTTTTTT.

This chain links TRBV13 with TRBJ2-1; 9 bases are a match to TRBD2. V shed 4 bases and J 4 bases; nucleotides not matched to a gene: 14. The CDR3 extends over 18 amino acids. Germline CDR1 is PRHDT and CDR2 is FYEKMQ (reference sequence). In DNA, the CDR3 is TGTGCCAGCAGCTCGTTAGGGTGGGGTAGCGGGGGATACAATGAGCAGTTCTTC. Translated, it gives CASSSLGWGSGGYNEQFF.

The rearrangement links TRBV5-1 to TRBJ1-2; 7 bases match TRBD1. Trimming cost V 4 bases and J 6 bases; bases outside gene matches: 9. CDR1 is SGHRS, CDR2 YFSETQ, per germline. The CDR3 has 14 residues. The CDR3 here is CASSADRVENGYTF. For the CDR3, the DNA is TGCGCCAGCAGCGCAGACAGGGTGGAGAATGGCTACACCTTC.

V gene TRBV18 combines with J gene TRBJ2-7; 8 positions agree with TRBD1. Trimming took 4 bases from V and 4 from J; bases not matched to a gene: 12. Germline V CDR1 and CDR2: KGHSH, LQKENI. The CDR3 runs to 16 residues. CDR3 DNA: TGTGCCAGCTCACTCTTTACCCCAGGGGGCTGGTACGAGCAGTACTTC. It is translated as CASSLFTPGGWYEQYF.

For this clone: No DNA is shown, since the ends of the CDR3 on it are uncertain; the CDR3 is the one TCRdb lists. The J gene is TRBJ1-2, the V gene TRBV14. Including both end residues, the CDR3 is 12 amino acids long. Germline lookup yields CDR1 SGHDN and CDR2 FVKESK. The chain's CDR3 is CASSQDVGAGTF.

This sequence joins TRBV4-1 and TRBJ2-2; tentative D call: TRBD2 (5 bases). Germline V CDR1 and CDR2: MGHRA, YSYEKL. The V gene lost 1 base and the J gene lost 6 bases, with 9 bases spanning the gap. The CDR3 sequence is 14 residues long. The CDR3: CASSQARAAGELFF. The CDR3 DNA sequence: TGCGCCAGCAGCCAAGCGAGGGCGGCCGGGGAGCTGTTTTTT.

As regards this clone: The same CDR3 can be traced to other DNA sequences in this sample. This sequence joins TRBV18 and TRBJ2-5; the match to TRBD2 covers 9 bases. CDR1 and CDR2 from the germline V gene are KGHSH and LQKENI. The length of the CDR3 is 16 residues. V trimming: 0 bases; J trimming: 2 bases; junction bases outside the gene matches: 4. The CDR3 loop reads CASSPPSGGPQETQYF. The CDR3 DNA sequence: TGTGCCAGCTCACCACCTAGCGGGGGTCCACAAGAGACCCAGTACTTC.

The CDR3 nucleotides are TGCGCCAGCAGCCAAGATCAGAGAGGGAGCTATGGCTACACCTTC. It yields the protein CASSQDQRGSYGYTF. The rearrangement links TRBV4-1 to TRBJ1-2; D ambiguous. Trimming pared 0 bases from V and 4 bases from J, leaving 12 bases between. The CDR3 runs to 15 residues. Germline-derived CDR1 and CDR2 are MGHRA and YSYEKL.

The J gene is TRBJ1-2, the V gene TRBV18; D possibly corresponds to TRBD1 (6 bases). V was pared by 5 bases and J by 6 bases, with 13 bases between. The CDR3 contains 13 residues. Looked up from germline, CDR1 is KGHSH and CDR2 is LQKENI. CDR3 region: CASSGTGLDGYTF. CDR3 nucleotide sequence: TGTGCCAGCTCAGGCACAGGGCTCGATGGCTACACCTTC. The full variable domain, its missing parts supplied by reference TRBV18 and TRBJ1-2, is NAGVMQNPRHLVRRRGQEARLRCSPMKGHSHVYWYRQLPEEGLKFMVYLQKENIIDESGMPKERFSAEFPKEGPSILRIQQVVRGDSAAYFCASSGTGLDGYTFGSGTRLTVV.

On this clone: Mismatch with germline at one junction end may stem from a read error. The rearrangement joins TRBV6-1 to TRBJ1-1; D gene uncertain. CDR3 length equals 14 residues. In germline, CDR1 is MNHNS, CDR2 SASEGT. CDR3 coding DNA: TGTGCCAGCAGTGAATTGGTGACGGAGCGGCCAGGAGGTTTT. This gives the protein CASSELVTERPGGF.

In this sample, this clone turned up a few times. The V and J genes are TRBV5-1 and TRBJ2-5, with D maybe TRBD1 (5 bases). This CDR3 has 15 residues. The V gene lost 0 bases and the J gene lost 3 bases, with 12 bases spanning the gap. Germline lookup yields CDR1 SGHRS and CDR2 YFSETQ. The CDR3 loop reads CASSLVGVVEETQYF. The CDR3 region has the DNA TGCGCCAGCAGCTTGGTAGGGGTAGTGGAAGAGACCCAGTACTTC.

The genes are TRBV2 and TRBJ2-3; 7 bases fit TRBD2. Losses at the gene ends were 3 bases for V and 4 bases for J; bases not matched to a gene: 1. The CDR3 covers 13 residues. Germline V gives CDR1 SNHLY, CDR2 FYNNEI. The CDR3 spells CASSDTSADTQYF. CDR3 bases: TGTGCCAGCAGTGATACTAGCGCAGATACGCAGTATTTT.